This T cell receptor (beta chain) was observed in a study of T-cell memory formation after mild COVID-19 (dated by TCRdb to 2020 to 2022). For the wider study: TCR sequence clusters from the two donors were found to be largely donor specific. Longitudinal TCRalpha and TCRbeta repertoire sequencing tracked T-cell clones expanding and contracting after mild COVID-19 in two donors. The cohort comprised two young, previously healthy adult volunteers, one female and one male.

Taken from cysteine to phenylalanine, the CDR3 has 14 residues. The only DNA kept is the CDR3, 42 bases in frame from the first base. From a lookup of the germline V gene, CDR1 and CDR2 are MDHEN and SYDVKM. V and J are trimmed by 6 bases and 9 bases, and the gene matches miss 7 bases of the junction. This clonotype was recorded many times. Its antigen remains unidentified. No base qualities exist here, and no much larger clone lies one base off it. PBMCs were isolated by Ficoll-Paque density gradient centrifugation. Broader findings and caveats from the paper: Some responding clones were detected in pre-infection memory, suggesting pre-existing cross-reactive memory T cells joined the SARS-CoV-2 response. Contracting CD4+ clones were located mainly in the CM and EM memory subsets, whereas CD8+ clones were found to be enriched in EMRA. Balanced CD4/CD8 phenotypes were observed for clones contracting from day 15 to 85, whereas a bias towards CD4+ was observed for a second wave of clones expanding from day 15 to 37. SARS-CoV-2 specificity was not confirmed for the second-wave clones peaking on day 37. Only a couple of mild cases were covered in the study, and larger cohorts including severe cases with pre-infection samples were considered necessary.

The instrument given in TCRdb is Illumina NovaSeq 6000. Using 5'RACE with constant-segment primers, TCRalpha and TCRbeta cDNA libraries were constructed, with sample barcodes and unique molecular identifiers added in the process. Trizol reagent was used to extract RNA from every sample. Amplification of the libraries took two PCR steps, and the second step added a second sample barcode plus Illumina TruSeq adapters. Sequencing of libraries was performed on an Illumina NovaSeq with 2 x 150 bp paired-end reads. Per the authors' processing: The reads were demultiplexed and collapsed into UMI-guided consensus sequences using migec v1.2.7. With mixcr v2.1.11, UMI consensuses were aligned to TRA and TRB V and J templates and assembled into clonotypes. A clonotype was counted as expanded or contracted only if both edgeR and NoisET called the change significant, with noise models trained on biological replicates. For edgeR calls, the cutoffs were a false discovery rate-adjusted p below 0.01 and a log2 fold-change threshold of 1. PCA with hierarchical clustering of max-normalized trajectories of the 1000 most abundant clonotypes was used as exploratory dynamics analysis. The CD4 or CD8 phenotype of responding clones was assigned using the separately sequenced CD4+ and CD8+ repertoires. The public reads were quality trimmed at Q25 with fastp and then assembled into clones with MiXCR by TCRdb, keeping productive beta chains. Merged by CDR3 protein, the rows form single entries marked with the most common genes and DNA. The V and J calls were determined by TCRdb, not by the authors. The sample contains some 250,000 distinct CDR3 sequences, about a sixth of them found a single time. The top ten clones comprise about 23% of the sample.

Recombination connected TRBV28 to TRBJ1-6; 8 bases in between match TRBD1. The sequence derives from a man aged 18 to 30 who had mild COVID-19 (a few samples of this study predate the infection). The sample titles of this study are shuffled in the database, so cell type and time point are left out; the donor was told from shared clones. Sequenced sample: PBMCs or a T cell subset sorted from them (not recorded which). In nucleotides, the sequence is TGTGCCAGCAGGGTGGGACAGGTTTTTTCACCCCTCCACTTT. The resulting protein is CASRVGQVFSPLHF.